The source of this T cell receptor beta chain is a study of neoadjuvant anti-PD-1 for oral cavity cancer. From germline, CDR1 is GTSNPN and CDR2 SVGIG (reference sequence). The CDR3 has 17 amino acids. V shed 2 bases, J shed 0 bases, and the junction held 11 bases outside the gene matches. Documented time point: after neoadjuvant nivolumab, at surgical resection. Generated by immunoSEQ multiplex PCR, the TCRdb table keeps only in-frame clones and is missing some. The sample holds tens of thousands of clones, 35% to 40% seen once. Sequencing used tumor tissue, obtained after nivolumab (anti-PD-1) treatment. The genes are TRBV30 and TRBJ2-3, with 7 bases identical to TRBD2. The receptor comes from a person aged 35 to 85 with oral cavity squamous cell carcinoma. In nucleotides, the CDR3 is TGTGCCTGGAGTATTCTAGCGGATTTTTTTAGCACAGATACGCAGTATTTT. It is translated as CAWSILADFFSTDTQYF.